This record concerns one T cell receptor (beta chain) sequence. These data originate in a study of early T cells in non-severe SARS-CoV-2 infection. As for the study in general: Chains were unpaired, as sequencing was done on bulk RNA from unsorted whole blood.

TCRdb reanalysed the 5' RACE reads using MiXCR and keeps one entry per CDR3 protein. The data hold about 49,000 distinct CDR3 sequences, with 6.5% observed a single time. The V end lost 5 bases, the J end lost 4 bases, and 11 bases lay between the germline ends. The CDR3 contains 13 residues. Germline assignment: CDR1 SEHNR and CDR2 FQNEAQ (reference sequence). This chain connects TRBV7-9 to TRBJ1-2; TRBD1 might be the D (6 bases). The clonotype was recovered from an adult who was a healthcare worker with PCR-confirmed SARS-CoV-2 infection or an uninfected control (not recorded which). The sample consisted of whole blood, taken at baseline. The DNA of the CDR3 is TGTGCCAGCAGCAGGACAGCAACCTATGGCTACACCTTC. The encoded protein is CASSRTATYGYTF.